This TCR beta chain was captured in a study of cytomegalovirus exposure and HLA in healthy donors. The PCR ran on 60 Vbeta and 13 Jbeta primers. The authors' processing: Later, an analysis found tens of millions of unique TCR beta chains, and roughly 9.9 million of these were shared. TCRdb keeps only in-frame clones here, not all; method: immunoSEQ multiplex PCR. V, J and clone size derive from that table, while D and trimming were established from the DNA sequence. The sample contains 200,000 to 250,000 clones, about 74% of which appear only once. The study, taken as a whole, reports: Investigators reported more than 150 TCR beta chains as tied to cytomegalovirus. Roughly even sequencing depth across donors was the assumption behind the presence/absence analyses. In an earlier analysis, in several hundred donors, most V segments appeared productive either ~87% or ~30% of the time.

Regarding this clone: Its specificity is not known. The sample holds other DNA sequences that translate to the same CDR3.

The ends were cut back, 1 base at V and 5 bases at J, with 3 bases in the middle. Germline lookup yields CDR1 SEHNR and CDR2 FQNEAQ (reference sequence). CDR3 length: 12 amino acids. The chain links TRBV7-9 to TRBJ1-5; D gene ambiguous. The sequenced material came from PBMCs. This receptor was taken from a woman aged 30 to 39 in good health and CMV-seronegative. CDR3 protein: CASSLGDQPQHF. The DNA for the CDR3 is TGTGCCAGCAGCTTAGGAGATCAGCCCCAGCATTTT. Full variable domain (outside the CDR3, taken from reference TRBV7-9 and TRBJ1-5): DTGVSQNPRHKITKRGQNVTFRCDPISEHNRLYWYRQTLGQGPEFLTYFQNEAQLEKSRLLSDRFSAERPKGSFSTLEIQRTEQGDSAMYLCASSLGDQPQHFGDGTRLSIL.